This paragraph reports one T cell receptor beta chain. TCRdb keeps only in-frame clones here, not all; method: immunoSEQ multiplex PCR. The sample holds under 90,000 clones, around 93% seen once. The sample originates from a study of OX40 agonist ivuxolimab in advanced cancers. This CDR3 is built from 12 residues. Germline CDR1 and CDR2: GTSNPN and SVGIG (reference sequence). V was pared by 7 bases and J by 1 base, with 10 bases between. The TCR sequence derives from an adult with an advanced solid tumor such as melanoma, head and neck, liver or kidney cancer. Source: CD4+ or CD8+ T cells sorted from blood, taken in a trial of the OX40 agonist ivuxolimab. The chain combines TRBV30 with TRBJ1-1; no clear D. The CDR3 DNA reads as TGTGCCTATCGGGTGGGGAACACTGAAGCTTTCTTT. Residues: CAYRVGNTEAFF. Drawing the rest from reference TRBV30 and TRBJ1-1, the complete variable domain is SQTIHQWPATLVQPVGSPLSLECTVEGTSNPNLYWYRQAAGRGLQLLFYSVGIGQISSEVPQNLSASRPQDRQFILSSKKLLLSDSGFYLCAYRVGNTEAFFGQGTRLTVV.